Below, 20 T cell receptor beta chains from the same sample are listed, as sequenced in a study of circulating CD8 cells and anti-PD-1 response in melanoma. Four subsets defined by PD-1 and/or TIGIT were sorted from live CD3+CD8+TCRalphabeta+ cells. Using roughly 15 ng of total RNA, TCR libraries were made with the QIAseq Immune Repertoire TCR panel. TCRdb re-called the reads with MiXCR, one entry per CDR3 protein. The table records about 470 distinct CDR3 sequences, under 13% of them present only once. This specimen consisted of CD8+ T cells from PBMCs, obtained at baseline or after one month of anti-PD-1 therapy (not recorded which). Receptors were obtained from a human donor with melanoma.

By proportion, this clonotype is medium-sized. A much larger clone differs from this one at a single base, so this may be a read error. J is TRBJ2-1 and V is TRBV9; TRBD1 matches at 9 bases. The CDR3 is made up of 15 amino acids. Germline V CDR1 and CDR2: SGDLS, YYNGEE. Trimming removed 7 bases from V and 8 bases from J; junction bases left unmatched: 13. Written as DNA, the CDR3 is TGTGCCAGCGGCCCCTGGGACAGGGTCGTCGATGAGCAGTTCTTC. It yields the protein CASGPWDRVVDEQFF.

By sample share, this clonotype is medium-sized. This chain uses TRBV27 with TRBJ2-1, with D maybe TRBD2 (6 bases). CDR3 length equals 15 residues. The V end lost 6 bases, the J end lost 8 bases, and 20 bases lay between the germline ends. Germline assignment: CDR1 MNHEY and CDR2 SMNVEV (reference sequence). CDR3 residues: CASRHKAGYGDEQFF. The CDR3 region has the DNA TGTGCCAGCAGACATAAAGCGGGTTACGGGGATGAGCAGTTCTTC.

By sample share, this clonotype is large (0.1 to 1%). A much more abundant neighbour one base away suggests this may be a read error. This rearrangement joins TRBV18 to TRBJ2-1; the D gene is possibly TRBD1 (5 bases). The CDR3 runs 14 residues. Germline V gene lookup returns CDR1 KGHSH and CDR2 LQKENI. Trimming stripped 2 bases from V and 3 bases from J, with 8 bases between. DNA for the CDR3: TGTGCCAGCTCACCAGCAGGGTACTACAATGAGCAGTTCTTC. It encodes CASSPAGYYNEQFF.

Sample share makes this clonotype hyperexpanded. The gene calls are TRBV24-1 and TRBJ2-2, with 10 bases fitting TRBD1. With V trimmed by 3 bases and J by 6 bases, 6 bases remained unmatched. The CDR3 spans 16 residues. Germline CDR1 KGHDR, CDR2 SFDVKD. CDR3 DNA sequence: TGTGCCACCAGTGATCCGACAGGGGGCGAGTCCGGGGAGCTGTTTTTT. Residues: CATSDPTGGESGELFF.

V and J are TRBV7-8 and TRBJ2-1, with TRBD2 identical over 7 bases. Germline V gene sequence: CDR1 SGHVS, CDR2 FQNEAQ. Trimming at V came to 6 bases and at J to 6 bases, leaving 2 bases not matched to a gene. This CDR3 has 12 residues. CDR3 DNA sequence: TGTGCCAGCAGGCTAGCGGCCAATGAGCAGTTCTTC. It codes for CASRLAANEQFF.

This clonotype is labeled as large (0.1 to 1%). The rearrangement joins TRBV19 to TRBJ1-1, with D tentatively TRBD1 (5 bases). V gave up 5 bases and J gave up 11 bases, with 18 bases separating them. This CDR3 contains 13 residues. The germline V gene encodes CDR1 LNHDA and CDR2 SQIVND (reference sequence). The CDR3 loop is CASSHPWGLGAFF. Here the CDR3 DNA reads TGTGCCAGTAGTCATCCGTGGGGCTTGGGTGCTTTCTTT. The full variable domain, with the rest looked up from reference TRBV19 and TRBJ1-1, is DGGITQSPKYLFRKEGQNVTLSCEQNLNHDAMYWYRQDPGQGLRLIYYSQIVNDFQKGDIAEGYSVSREKKESFPLTVTSAQKNPTAFYLCASSHPWGLGAFFGQGTRLTVV.

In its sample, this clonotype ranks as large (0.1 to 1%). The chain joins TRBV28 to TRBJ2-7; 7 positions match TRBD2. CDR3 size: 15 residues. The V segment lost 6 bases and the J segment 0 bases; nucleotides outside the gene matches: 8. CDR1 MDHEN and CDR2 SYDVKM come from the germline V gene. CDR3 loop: CASSFVGGSSYEQYF. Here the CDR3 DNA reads TGTGCCAGCAGCTTCGTGGGGGGGAGCTCCTACGAGCAGTACTTC. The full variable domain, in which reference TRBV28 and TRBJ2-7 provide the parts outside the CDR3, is DVKVTQSSRYLVKRTGEKVFLECVQDMDHENMFWYRQDPGLGLRLIYFSYDVKMKEKGDIPEGYSVSREKKERFSLILESASTNQTSMYLCASSFVGGSSYEQYFGPGTRLTVT.

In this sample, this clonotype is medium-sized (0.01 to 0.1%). Here the CDR3 reads CASSISADLSNEQFF. In DNA, the CDR3 is TGTGCCAGTAGTATCTCCGCCGACCTATCCAATGAGCAGTTCTTC. The chain joins TRBV19 to TRBJ2-1; D is unresolved. Germline CDR1 is LNHDA and CDR2 is SQIVND (reference sequence). V lost 3 bases, J lost 6 bases, and 15 bases lay in between. This CDR3 comprises 15 residues.

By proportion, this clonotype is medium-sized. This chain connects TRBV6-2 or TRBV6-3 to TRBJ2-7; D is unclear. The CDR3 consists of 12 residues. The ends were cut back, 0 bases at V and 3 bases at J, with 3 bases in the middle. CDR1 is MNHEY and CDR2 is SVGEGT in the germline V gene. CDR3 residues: CASSYSNYEQYF. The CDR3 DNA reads TGTGCCAGCAGTTACTCGAACTACGAGCAGTACTTC.

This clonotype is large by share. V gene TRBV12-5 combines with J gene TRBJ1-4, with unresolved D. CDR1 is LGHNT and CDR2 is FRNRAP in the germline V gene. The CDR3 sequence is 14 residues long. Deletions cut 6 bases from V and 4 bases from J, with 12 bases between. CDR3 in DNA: TGTGCTAGTGGCCCTGACTGGAGTAATGAAAAACTGTTTTTT. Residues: CASGPDWSNEKLFF.

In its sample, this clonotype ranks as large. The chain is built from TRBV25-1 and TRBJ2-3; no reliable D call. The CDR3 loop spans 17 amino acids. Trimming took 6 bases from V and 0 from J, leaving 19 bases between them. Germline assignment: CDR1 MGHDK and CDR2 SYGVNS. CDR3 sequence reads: CASRPITNWASTDTQYF. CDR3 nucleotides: TGTGCCAGCAGACCGATTACAAATTGGGCTAGCACAGATACGCAGTATTTT.

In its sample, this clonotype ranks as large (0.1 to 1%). The CDR3 coding sequence is TGTGCCAGCAGACAGAGCAATCAGCCCCAGCATTTT. It encodes CASRQSNQPQHF. The chain has TRBV2 and TRBJ1-5; D not certain. The CDR3 is 12 residues long. Germline V gene lookup returns CDR1 SNHLY and CDR2 FYNNEI. The V end was cut by 6 bases, the J end by 1 base, with 4 bases between. Combining the CDR3 with reference TRBV2 and TRBJ1-5 gives the whole variable domain EPEVTQTPSHQVTQMGQEVILRCVPISNHLYFYWYRQILGQKVEFLVSFYNNEISEKSEIFDDQFSVERPDGSNFTLKIRSTKLEDSAMYFCASRQSNQPQHFGDGTRLSIL.

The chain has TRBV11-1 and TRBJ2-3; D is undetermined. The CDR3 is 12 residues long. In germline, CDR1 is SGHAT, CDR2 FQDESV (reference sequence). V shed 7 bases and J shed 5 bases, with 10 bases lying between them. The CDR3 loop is CASTHLIDTQYF. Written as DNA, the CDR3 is TGTGCCAGCACCCATTTAATAGATACGCAGTATTTT.

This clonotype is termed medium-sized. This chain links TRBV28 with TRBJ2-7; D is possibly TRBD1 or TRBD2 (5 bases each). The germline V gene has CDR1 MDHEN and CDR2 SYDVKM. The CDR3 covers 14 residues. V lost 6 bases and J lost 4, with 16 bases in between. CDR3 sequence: CASSPRAGLYEQYF. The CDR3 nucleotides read TGTGCCAGCAGCCCGAGGGCAGGGCTGTACGAGCAGTACTTC.

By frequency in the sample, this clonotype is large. CDR3: CASSLSSQETQYF. Written as DNA, the CDR3 is TGTGCCAGCAGTTTAAGTAGCCAAGAGACCCAGTACTTC. The chain is built from TRBV27 and TRBJ2-5; D is unclear. Trimming left V 2 bases short and J 1 base short, with 5 bases between. Per germline, CDR1 MNHEY and CDR2 SMNVEV (reference sequence). The CDR3 has 13 residues.

In DNA, the CDR3 is TGTGCCAGTAGTAGGGACAGCAGCTCTGGGGCCAACGTCCTGACTTTC. Protein: CASSRDSSSGANVLTF. The chain links TRBV19 to TRBJ2-6, with 7 bases matching TRBD1. The CDR3 sequence is 16 residues long. Germline assignment: CDR1 LNHDA and CDR2 SQIVND (reference sequence). V lost 4 bases to trimming and J lost 0 bases; unmatched junction nucleotides: 3.

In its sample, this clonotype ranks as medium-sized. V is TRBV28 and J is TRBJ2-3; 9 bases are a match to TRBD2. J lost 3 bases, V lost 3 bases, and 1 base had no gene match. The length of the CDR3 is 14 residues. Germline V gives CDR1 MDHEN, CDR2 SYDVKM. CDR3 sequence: CASSFLAGTDTQYF. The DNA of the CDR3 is TGTGCCAGCAGTTTCCTAGCGGGGACAGATACGCAGTATTTT. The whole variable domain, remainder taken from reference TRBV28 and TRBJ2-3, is DVKVTQSSRYLVKRTGEKVFLECVQDMDHENMFWYRQDPGLGLRLIYFSYDVKMKEKGDIPEGYSVSREKKERFSLILESASTNQTSMYLCASSFLAGTDTQYFGPGTRLTVL.

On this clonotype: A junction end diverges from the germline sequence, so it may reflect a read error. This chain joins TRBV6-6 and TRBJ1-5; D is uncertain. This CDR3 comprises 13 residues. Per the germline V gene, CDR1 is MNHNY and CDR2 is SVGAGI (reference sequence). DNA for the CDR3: TGTGCCAGCAGTCACTCCCCTAATCAGCCCCGGCATTTT. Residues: CASSHSPNQPRHF.

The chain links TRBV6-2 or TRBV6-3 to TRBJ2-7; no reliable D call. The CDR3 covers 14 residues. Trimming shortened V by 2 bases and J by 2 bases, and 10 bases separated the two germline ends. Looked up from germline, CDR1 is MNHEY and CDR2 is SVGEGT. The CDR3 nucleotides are TGTGCCAGCAGTTACGCGGAGACTGCCTACGAGCAGTACTTC. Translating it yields CASSYAETAYEQYF.

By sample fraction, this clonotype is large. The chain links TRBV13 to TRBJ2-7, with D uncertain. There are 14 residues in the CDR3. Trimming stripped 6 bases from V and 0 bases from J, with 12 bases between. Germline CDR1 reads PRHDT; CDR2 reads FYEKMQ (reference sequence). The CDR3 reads CASRDSESSYEQYF. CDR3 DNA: TGTGCCAGCAGAGATTCCGAGAGCTCCTACGAGCAGTACTTC.